This T cell receptor (beta chain) came from a study of T cells after yellow fever vaccination. Study context: In the case of low-cell-number fractions, SMART-Seq v4 Ultra Low Input was used for preparation.

A single record per CDR3 protein comes from TCRdb applying MiXCR to the 5' RACE reads. Here the sample spans roughly 85,000 distinct CDR3 sequences, about an eighth being singletons. This clonotype was detected only a few times. V lost 0 bases and J 3 bases, leaving 13 bases between the germline ends. This CDR3 comprises 16 residues. Germline CDR1 is SGHTA and CDR2 is FQGTGA. The receptor was isolated from a man younger than 35 who received the YFV17D yellow fever vaccine. The gene calls are TRBV7-3 and TRBJ2-3; possible D gene TRBD1, 5 bases. The source was CD8+ T cells not binding an NS4B(214-222) dextramer, sorted from PBMCs, collected about 20 days after the first yellow fever vaccination. The CDR3 bases are TGTGCCAGCAGCTTAACGGACAAGTCAATGACAGATACGCAGTATTTT. This encodes CASSLTDKSMTDTQYF.